The rows below give T cell receptor beta chains drawn from one sample of a study of T cell responses to AZD1222 COVID-19 vaccine. Clones were sequenced by immunoSEQ multiplex PCR, and TCRdb holds only the in-frame ones, with some missing. The data contain under 150,000 clones, roughly 90% of them seen just once; the ten biggest clones take up roughly 3.1%. Sample: peripheral blood, taken on day 0 of AZD1222 vaccination. Source of these receptors: an adult in good health. Both conserved end residues are part of each CDR3. The D gene is left open where the match is weak. Not every row has a clone size; where given, it reads once, few, many or a size class.

clone size,J gene,D gene,V gene,CDR3 protein,CDR3 DNA
.,TRBJ2-7,TRBD2,TRBV9,CASSGGTSGYEQYF,TGTGCCAGCAGCGGCGGGACTAGTGGCTACGAGCAGTACTTC
.,TRBJ1-1,.,TRBV7-9,CASSLEGNRNTEAFF,TGTGCCAGCAGCTTAGAAGGGAATCGGAACACTGAAGCTTTCTTT
few,TRBJ2-7,TRBD2,TRBV9,CASSPKTSGSHEQYF,TGTGCCAGCAGCCCGAAGACTAGCGGGAGCCACGAGCAGTACTTC
.,TRBJ2-7,TRBD2,TRBV5-1,CASSRTGTSGSYEQYF,TGCGCCAGCAGCAGAACCGGGACTAGCGGTTCCTACGAGCAGTACTTC
.,TRBJ2-1,TRBD1,TRBV24-1,CATTEGAAYNEQFF,TGTGCCACCACCGAGGGGGCGGCCTACAATGAGCAGTTCTTC
.,TRBJ1-6,.,TRBV6-6,CASRQIANSPLHF,TGTGCCAGCAGACAGATCGCTAATTCACCCCTCCACTTT
.,TRBJ2-4,.,TRBV6-5,CASRHRTAQYF,TGTGCCAGCAGACATAGGACAGCTCAGTACTTC
.,TRBJ2-2,TRBD1,TRBV5-1,CASSKDRGGTGELFF,TGCGCCAGCAGCAAGGACAGGGGAGGAACCGGGGAGCTGTTTTTT
.,TRBJ2-7,TRBD1,TRBV9,CASSGDWTGGAYEQYF,TGTGCCAGCAGCGGGGACTGGACAGGGGGCGCATACGAGCAGTACTTC
.,TRBJ1-6,TRBD1,TRBV7-8,CASSRDRGFSPLHF,TGTGCCAGCAGCCGGGACAGGGGGTTTTCACCCCTCCACTTT
.,TRBJ1-6,.,TRBV6-2/TRBV6-3,CASSYSAQRSPLHF,TGTGCCAGCAGTTACTCAGCCCAACGGTCACCCCTCCACTTT
.,TRBJ1-2,.,TRBV7-2,CASGAGENYGYTF,TGTGCCAGCGGGGCAGGCGAGAACTATGGCTACACCTTC
few,TRBJ1-1,.,TRBV4-2,CASRLQGVSEAFF,TGTGCCAGCAGACTTCAGGGTGTCTCTGAAGCTTTCTTT
.,TRBJ2-3,.,TRBV9,CASSPRWDTQYF,TGTGCCAGCAGCCCCAGATGGGATACGCAGTATTTT
once,TRBJ1-1,.,TRBV6-5,CASSYGSAGSAFF,TGTGCCAGCAGTTACGGGTCCGCCGGCAGTGCTTTCTTT
.,TRBJ2-7,.,TRBV28,CASRTTNTYEQYF,TGTGCCAGCAGAACAACAAACACCTACGAGCAGTACTTC
.,TRBJ2-7,TRBD2,TRBV12-3/TRBV12-4,CASTGLGPYEQYF,TGTGCCAGCACCGGACTAGGCCCCTACGAGCAGTACTTC
.,TRBJ1-2,.,TRBV12-3/TRBV12-4,CASSLRPGYGYTF,TGTGCCAGCAGTCTTCGGCCGGGCTATGGCTACACCTTC
.,TRBJ2-7,.,TRBV29-1,CSVERFSYEQYF,TGCAGCGTAGAGCGGTTCTCCTACGAGCAGTACTTC
.,TRBJ2-4,TRBD1,TRBV6-5,CASSNPDRFADF,TGTGCCAGCAGTAACCCGGACAGGTTCGCGGACTTC
.,TRBJ1-3,.,TRBV7-9,CASSLDGRSGNTIYF,TGTGCCAGCAGCTTAGATGGGCGTTCTGGAAACACCATATATTTT
.,TRBJ2-7,.,TRBV30,CAWSSGDPAHYEQYF,TGTGCCTGGAGTTCGGGGGACCCTGCCCACTACGAGCAGTACTTC
once,TRBJ1-4,.,TRBV7-8,CASTTGGRERKLFF,TGTGCCAGCACGACGGGGGGACGAGAACGAAAACTGTTTTTT
.,TRBJ2-3,.,TRBV10-3,CAISESEASDTQYF,TGTGCCATCAGTGAGTCGGAGGCCTCAGATACGCAGTATTTT
.,TRBJ2-7,.,TRBV6-5,CASSYSIGAPYEQYF,TGTGCCAGCAGTTACTCGATTGGGGCCCCCTACGAGCAGTACTTC
.,TRBJ2-7,TRBD1,TRBV10-3,CAIRAGTGGYEQYF,TGTGCCATCAGAGCCGGGACAGGGGGGTACGAGCAGTACTTC
.,TRBJ2-7,TRBD1,TRBV7-8,CASSFLQGAYYEQYF,TGTGCCAGCAGCTTCCTCCAGGGGGCATACTACGAGCAGTACTTC
.,TRBJ2-7,TRBD1,TRBV30,CAWRVQGAQYEQYF,TGTGCCTGGAGGGTTCAGGGGGCTCAATACGAGCAGTACTTC
.,TRBJ2-1,TRBD2,TRBV11-2,CASSLRGSGNYNEQFF,TGTGCCAGCAGCTTACGGGGTAGCGGGAACTACAATGAGCAGTTCTTC
.,TRBJ2-7,TRBD1,TRBV23-1,CASSQPYRGNYEQYF,TGCGCCAGCAGTCAACCTTACAGGGGAAACTACGAGCAGTACTTC
.,TRBJ2-7,.,TRBV10-1,CARKDTLKLYEQYF,TGCGCCCGAAAAGACACGCTGAAACTGTACGAGCAGTACTTC
.,TRBJ1-6,.,TRBV2,CASGKKDGSADSPLHF,TGTGCCAGCGGCAAGAAAGACGGGTCGGCGGATTCACCCCTCCACTTT
.,TRBJ2-2,.,TRBV2,CASSGFPSPETGELFF,TGTGCCAGCAGTGGGTTCCCGTCTCCGGAGACCGGGGAGCTGTTTTTT
.,TRBJ1-4,.,TRBV30,CAWLPQGEKLFF,TGTGCCTGGCTCCCACAGGGTGAAAAACTGTTTTTT
.,TRBJ1-6,.,TRBV27,CASTVDYNSPLHF,TGTGCCAGCACGGTAGACTATAATTCACCCCTCCACTTT
.,TRBJ2-3,.,TRBV6-5,CASRDASGRTDTQYF,TGTGCCAGCAGGGACGCGTCGGGTCGCACAGATACGCAGTATTTT
.,TRBJ1-5,.,TRBV4-1,CASSRTRIGSNQPQHF,TGCGCCAGCAGCCGGACGCGCATCGGTAGCAATCAGCCCCAGCATTTT
.,TRBJ1-2,.,TRBV5-1,CASSLKEGRTGYTF,TGCGCCAGCAGCTTGAAGGAGGGCCGAACCGGCTACACCTTC
.,TRBJ1-4,.,TRBV5-1,CASSLDAPNEKLFF,TGCGCCAGCAGCTTGGATGCCCCCAATGAAAAACTGTTTTTT
once,TRBJ2-3,.,TRBV5-4,CASSLISLSTDTQYF,TGTGCCAGCAGCTTGATATCCCTTAGCACAGATACGCAGTATTTT
.,TRBJ1-5,.,TRBV7-9,CASSLVGGWVDQPQHF,TGTGCCAGCAGCTTAGTTGGGGGCTGGGTCGATCAGCCCCAGCATTTT
.,TRBJ2-3,TRBD1,TRBV6-5,CASSYSTGTTDTQYF,TGTGCCAGCAGTTACTCGACAGGGACCACAGATACGCAGTATTTT
.,TRBJ2-3,TRBD1,TRBV4-3,CASSQATGVITDTQYF,TGCGCCAGCAGCCAAGCCACAGGGGTTATCACAGATACGCAGTATTTT
.,TRBJ1-5,.,TRBV2,CASAQGAVNQPQHF,TGTGCCAGCGCCCAGGGCGCAGTGAATCAGCCCCAGCATTTT
.,TRBJ2-1,TRBD2,TRBV18,CASLLGTSGYNEQFF,TGTGCCAGCTTACTAGGGACTAGCGGCTACAATGAGCAGTTCTTC
.,TRBJ2-1,TRBD2,TRBV7-3,CASSSPGTTYNEQFF,TGTGCCAGCAGCTCCCCCGGGACTACCTACAATGAGCAGTTCTTC
.,TRBJ2-7,TRBD2,TRBV7-9,CASSLAGGGEQYF,TGTGCCAGCAGCTTAGCCGGCGGGGGGGAGCAGTACTTC
once,TRBJ1-2,.,TRBV15,CATSGRGRGANYGYTF,TGTGCCACCAGCGGAAGGGGACGGGGAGCTAACTATGGCTACACCTTC
.,TRBJ2-3,TRBD1,TRBV15,CATSRDPGGVTGADTQYF,TGTGCCACCAGCAGAGACCCAGGGGGAGTAACGGGCGCAGATACGCAGTATTTT
.,TRBJ2-7,TRBD2,TRBV20-1,CSASSGAYEQYF,TGCAGTGCTAGTAGCGGGGCCTACGAGCAGTACTTC
once,TRBJ2-3,.,TRBV11-3,CASSTRGGGSDTQYF,TGTGCCAGCAGCACACGGGGAGGAGGATCAGATACGCAGTATTTT
.,TRBJ2-3,.,TRBV2,CASKRGTSTDTQYF,TGTGCCAGTAAACGGGGGACTAGCACAGATACGCAGTATTTT
.,TRBJ1-2,.,TRBV5-6,CASSLVDRANYGYTF,TGTGCCAGCAGCTTGGTAGACAGAGCTAACTATGGCTACACCTTC
.,TRBJ1-4,TRBD1,TRBV19,CASSEGEGQVEKLFF,TGTGCCAGTAGTGAGGGTGAGGGACAGGTCGAAAAACTGTTTTTT